This TCR beta chain was captured in a study of cytomegalovirus exposure and HLA in healthy donors. Study information: Of the donors genotyped, approximately 410 in all, around 77% fell in the Caucasian-associated ancestry cluster.

Study-level points and caveats: Later analysis identified a missense DCLRE1C variant that was linked to TCR beta V- and J-gene trimming. A later analysis associated around 17,000 TCR beta sequences with HLA alleles at a 0.05 false discovery rate.

Use of 60 Vbeta and 13 Jbeta primers characterized the PCR. Some clones are missing from TCRdb's copy, which holds only in-frame ones; the method was immunoSEQ multiplex PCR. The sample lists some 170,000 clones; approximately 80% were seen once. Germline lookup yields CDR1 SGHRS and CDR2 YFSETQ. V dropped 2 bases and J dropped 1 base, with 10 bases sitting between them. The CDR3 is 14 residues long. For this clone: Its target is not known.

Input material: PBMCs. The TCR sequence derives from a man younger than 40 in good health and CMV-seropositive. J is TRBJ2-7 and V is TRBV5-1, with D possibly TRBD1 on 5 matching bases. The CDR3 region has the DNA TGCGCCAGCAGCTTTACGACAGATTCCTACGAGCAGTACTTC. Translation: CASSFTTDSYEQYF.